This T cell receptor beta chain originates from a study of blood T cells in healthy people across ages. Broader study findings: One million T cells yielded diversity estimates that were considered underestimates.

Looked up from germline, CDR1 is DFQATT and CDR2 is SNEGSKA (reference sequence). Trimming took 5 bases from V and 4 from J, leaving 18 bases between them. CDR3 length: 15 amino acids. In terms of origin and age, donors were healthy Caucasian individuals from Russia aged about 6 to 95. Together with a sample-barcoded 5' primer, a J-beta primer mix was included in a second PCR lasting about 7 to 11 cycles. TCRdb processed the 5' RACE reads anew with MiXCR; each CDR3 protein has one entry. The sample shows over 1,300,000 distinct CDR3 sequences, almost 60% of them seen only once. As for this clonotype: What it binds is unknown.

This sequence originates from a man aged 18 to 35 in good health. The sample was blood. The rearrangement uses TRBV20-1 and TRBJ2-1; D possibly matches TRBD1 or TRBD2 (5 bases each). CDR3 loop: CSAVRGTWEYNEQFF. Here the CDR3 DNA reads TGCAGTGCTGTGAGAGGGACGTGGGAATACAATGAGCAGTTCTTC.